Listed below are T cell receptor beta chains from one sample, sequenced in a study of T cells in Graves' hyperthyroidism and ophthalmopathy. Each CDR3 protein gets one entry after TCRdb re-called the multiplex PCR reads with MiXCR. The repertoire holds some 500,000 distinct CDR3 sequences, with about an eighth as singletons. Input material: blood. The receptors here all came from a woman aged 18-29 years with Graves' hyperthyroidism. Both conserved end residues are part of each CDR3. The D gene is left open where the match is weak. Rows give clone size only sometimes, using once, few, many, or a class for an expanded clone.

v_gene,abundance,len,j_gene,d_gene,CDR3aa,CDR3nt
TRBV12-3/TRBV12-4,many,15,TRBJ2-2,TRBD1,CASSKGQPNTGELFF,TGTGCCAGCAGTAAGGGACAGCCGAACACCGGGGAGCTGTTTTTT
TRBV14,many,14,TRBJ2-1,TRBD1,CASSPGTVYNEQFF,TGTGCCAGCAGTCCCGGGACAGTGTACAATGAGCAGTTCTTC
TRBV6-5,few,16,TRBJ2-1,TRBD2,CASSYISGSSYNEQFF,TGTGCCAGCAGTTATATCAGCGGGAGCTCCTACAATGAGCAGTTCTTC
TRBV12-3/TRBV12-4,many,13,TRBJ1-2,TRBD1,CASSLGQGWGYTF,TGTGCCAGCAGTTTAGGACAGGGGTGGGGCTACACCTTC
TRBV3-1,many,15,TRBJ2-7,NA,CASSPSAARYYEQYF,TGTGCCAGCAGCCCCTCAGCGGCTCGCTACTACGAGCAGTACTTC
TRBV19,NA,15,TRBJ2-3,NA,CASRRAGGVGDTQYF,TGTGCCAGCCGCCGGGCCGGCGGAGTCGGGGATACGCAGTATTTT
TRBV11-2,once,16,TRBJ2-1,NA,CASSRAERRYYNEQFF,TGTGCCAGCAGCCGAGCGGAGCGGAGATACTACAATGAGCAGTTCTTC
TRBV6-5,many,12,TRBJ2-7,NA,CASSYRADEQYF,TGTGCCAGCAGTTACCGGGCCGACGAGCAGTACTTC
TRBV18,many,17,TRBJ2-6,TRBD2,CASSLGLAYSGANVLTF,TGTGCCAGCTCACTAGGACTAGCGTATTCTGGGGCCAACGTCCTGACTTTC
TRBV29-1,many,13,TRBJ2-7,TRBD2,CSVGTSGGYEQYF,TGCAGCGTGGGGACTAGCGGGGGGTACGAGCAGTACTTC
TRBV2,many,13,TRBJ1-6,NA,CASSDRGYSPLHF,TGTGCCAGCAGTGACAGGGGTTATTCACCCCTCCACTTT
TRBV5-1,NA,14,TRBJ2-1,TRBD2,CANSYSGNYNEQFF,TGCGCCAACAGCTATAGCGGGAACTACAATGAGCAGTTCTTC
TRBV11-2,many,15,TRBJ1-1,NA,CASSPQTGMDTEAFF,TGTGCCAGCAGCCCCCAAACAGGGATGGACACTGAAGCTTTCTTT
TRBV30,NA,14,TRBJ1-3,TRBD1,CAWRGQGLGNTIYF,TGTGCCTGGCGGGGACAGGGGTTGGGAAACACCATATATTTT
TRBV24-1,NA,14,TRBJ1-2,NA,CATSDWGRDYGYTF,TGTGCCACCAGTGATTGGGGGAGGGACTATGGCTACACCTTC
TRBV12-3/TRBV12-4,many,13,TRBJ2-3,NA,CASSPGRTDTQYF,TGTGCCAGCAGCCCTGGTCGCACAGATACGCAGTATTTT
TRBV11-2,NA,13,TRBJ2-5,TRBD1,CASSPNRGETQYF,TGTGCCAGCAGCCCAAACAGGGGGGAGACCCAGTACTTC
TRBV4-1,NA,13,TRBJ2-1,NA,CASSITSYNEQFF,TGCGCCAGCAGTATTACTAGCTACAATGAGCAGTTCTTC
TRBV24-1,many,13,TRBJ1-1,NA,CATSDRRNTEAFF,TGTGCCACCAGTGACCGGAGGAACACTGAAGCTTTCTTT
TRBV5-6,few,14,TRBJ2-2,NA,CASRTTGDTGELFF,TGTGCCAGCAGGACTACGGGAGACACCGGGGAGCTGTTTTTT
TRBV12-3/TRBV12-4,many,14,TRBJ2-7,TRBD1,CASSSRDSSYEQYF,TGTGCCAGCAGCTCCCGGGACAGCTCCTACGAGCAGTACTTC
TRBV20-1,many,14,TRBJ2-3,TRBD2,CSAPLAGFTDTQYF,TGCAGTGCTCCCCTAGCGGGTTTCACAGATACGCAGTATTTT
TRBV11-3,many,15,TRBJ2-1,NA,CASSFSGRGDNEQFF,TGTGCCAGCAGCTTTTCGGGTAGGGGTGACAATGAGCAGTTCTTC
TRBV10-3,many,16,TRBJ2-7,TRBD1,CAIRGQGEFGSYEQYF,TGTGCCATCAGGGGACAGGGTGAATTCGGCTCCTACGAGCAGTACTTC
TRBV7-2,NA,15,TRBJ2-5,TRBD2,CASTVEAGPGETQYF,TGTGCCAGCACCGTGGAAGCGGGACCTGGGGAGACCCAGTACTTC
TRBV12-3/TRBV12-4,NA,14,TRBJ2-5,TRBD1,CASSYWDRQETQYF,TGTGCCAGCAGTTACTGGGACAGACAAGAGACCCAGTACTTC
TRBV12-3/TRBV12-4,many,17,TRBJ2-2,TRBD2,CASRVNLAGGRAGELFF,TGTGCCAGCAGGGTTAACCTAGCGGGAGGCCGGGCCGGGGAGCTGTTTTTT
TRBV7-9,many,13,TRBJ1-5,NA,CASSLLGDQPQHF,TGTGCCAGCAGCTTATTGGGGGATCAGCCCCAGCATTTT
TRBV6-1,few,14,TRBJ1-5,NA,CASSYIGSNQPQHF,TGTGCCAGCAGTTACATCGGCAGCAATCAGCCCCAGCATTTT
TRBV4-2,many,15,TRBJ2-7,NA,CASSQVITAPYEQYF,TGTGCCAGCAGCCAAGTAATCACAGCGCCCTACGAGCAGTACTTC
TRBV5-1,many,15,TRBJ2-7,NA,CASSLDLGFTYEQYF,TGCGCCAGCAGCTTGGACCTGGGCTTCACCTACGAGCAGTACTTC
TRBV7-2,many,13,TRBJ2-5,NA,CASSRWTEETQYF,TGTGCCAGCAGCCGTTGGACGGAAGAGACCCAGTACTTC
TRBV7-9,many,15,TRBJ1-1,TRBD1,CASSLGTGGSTEAFF,TGTGCCAGCAGCTTAGGGACAGGTGGATCTACTGAAGCTTTCTTT
TRBV19,many,14,TRBJ2-3,TRBD1,CASVGTGHTDTQYF,TGTGCCAGTGTCGGGACAGGGCACACAGATACGCAGTATTTT
TRBV5-1,many,15,TRBJ1-6,NA,CASTHQGPADSPLHF,TGCGCCAGCACCCACCAGGGCCCGGCGGATTCACCCCTCCACTTT
TRBV28,NA,14,TRBJ1-2,NA,CASSLGRTRSGYTF,TGTGCCAGCAGTTTGGGACGGACAAGGAGTGGCTACACCTTC
TRBV28,many,13,TRBJ2-3,TRBD1,CASQGQGADTQYF,TGTGCCAGCCAAGGACAGGGGGCAGATACGCAGTATTTT
TRBV5-1,few,15,TRBJ2-3,NA,CASSRYGANTDTQYF,TGCGCCAGCAGTAGGTACGGGGCCAACACAGATACGCAGTATTTT
TRBV27,many,15,TRBJ1-4,NA,CASSPPGGGVEKLFF,TGTGCCAGCAGTCCGCCGGGAGGGGGGGTAGAAAAACTGTTTTTT
TRBV12-3/TRBV12-4,many,14,TRBJ2-2,NA,CASSFYRGPGELFF,TGTGCCAGCAGTTTTTATCGGGGCCCCGGGGAGCTGTTTTTT
TRBV12-3/TRBV12-4,NA,15,TRBJ2-5,TRBD2,CASRAQREVVETQYF,TGTGCCAGCAGGGCCCAGCGGGAGGTGGTGGAGACCCAGTACTTC
TRBV9,NA,14,TRBJ1-5,NA,CASSATGWNQPQHF,TGTGCCAGCAGCGCCACAGGGTGGAATCAGCCCCAGCATTTT
TRBV27,many,14,TRBJ2-7,TRBD1,CASTARDRLIEQYF,TGTGCCAGCACCGCCCGGGACAGGCTCATCGAGCAGTACTTC
TRBV7-9,many,12,TRBJ1-1,NA,CASLHRNTEAFF,TGTGCCAGCTTACACCGGAACACTGAAGCTTTCTTT
TRBV6-1,NA,14,TRBJ2-4,NA,CASRDSLAKNIQYF,TGTGCCAGCAGGGACAGCTTAGCCAAAAACATTCAGTACTTC
TRBV9,few,15,TRBJ2-1,TRBD2,CASFVTSGSLGEQFF,TGTGCCAGCTTCGTAACTAGCGGGAGTTTGGGTGAGCAGTTCTTC
TRBV3-1,many,16,TRBJ2-3,TRBD2,CASSHRLAGITDTQYF,TGTGCCAGCAGCCACCGACTAGCGGGAATCACAGATACGCAGTATTTT
TRBV18,many,13,TRBJ1-1,NA,CASSPLLNTEAFF,TGTGCCAGCTCTCCCCTTCTTAACACTGAAGCTTTCTTT
TRBV13,few,14,TRBJ1-1,NA,CASSLPPGVKEAFF,TGTGCCAGCAGCTTACCGCCGGGGGTGAAGGAGGCTTTCTTT
TRBV7-2,many,20,TRBJ1-5,NA,CASSLVRAFGGAQLVQPQHF,TGTGCCAGCAGCTTAGTTAGGGCCTTTGGGGGGGCCCAACTAGTTCAGCCCCAGCATTTT
TRBV11-2,many,12,TRBJ2-1,TRBD2,CASSPSGYEQFF,TGTGCCAGCAGCCCTAGCGGGTATGAGCAGTTCTTC
TRBV20-1,few,14,TRBJ1-4,NA,CSARGGSANEKLFF,TGCAGTGCTAGGGGGGGCTCGGCTAATGAAAAACTGTTTTTT
TRBV24-1,many,14,TRBJ2-1,NA,CATSDPDRNNEQFF,TGTGCCACCAGTGATCCGGACCGAAACAATGAGCAGTTCTTC
TRBV7-6,many,15,TRBJ2-5,NA,CASSLDGGKRETQYF,TGTGCCAGCAGCTTAGATGGAGGGAAGCGGGAGACCCAGTACTTC
TRBV12-3/TRBV12-4,many,16,TRBJ1-6,NA,CASSLAGTVRNSPLHF,TGTGCCAGCAGTTTAGCCGGGACCGTCCGGAATTCACCCCTCCACTTT
TRBV7-9,few,12,TRBJ2-1,NA,CASSLELGGQFF,TGTGCCAGCAGCTTAGAACTAGGGGGGCAGTTCTTC
TRBV6-5,few,14,TRBJ1-5,TRBD1,CASSYLQGDQPQHF,TGTGCCAGCAGTTACTTGCAGGGGGATCAGCCCCAGCATTTT
TRBV5-1,many,14,TRBJ2-3,NA,CASKVWNPTDTQYF,TGCGCCAGCAAGGTTTGGAACCCCACAGATACGCAGTATTTT
TRBV12-3/TRBV12-4,many,13,TRBJ1-6,NA,CASSSGNNSPLHF,TGTGCCAGCAGTTCCGGAAATAATTCACCCCTCCACTTT
TRBV11-3,many,17,TRBJ1-3,NA,CASSLVPSGASGNTIYF,TGTGCCAGCAGCTTAGTGCCCTCGGGCGCCTCTGGAAACACCATATATTTT